This TCR beta chain was found in a study of cytomegalovirus exposure and HLA in healthy donors (dated by TCRdb to about 2017). Looking at the study overall: In an earlier analysis of 587 of the donors, 276 Gb of sequence data and 117 million unique TCR beta sequences from roughly 180 million T cells were reported. An early release that covered fewer than 750 HLA-typed donors contained approximately 300 gigabases of sequencing data and 75 million to 100 million unique TCR sequences. Of the roughly 400 genotyped donors, around 81% fell in the genetic ancestry cluster associated with self-reported Caucasian donors. The study aimed to test whether cataloging public T cell receptors could reveal signatures of past pathogen exposure. The study profiled the T cell repertoires of about 720 subjects by immunosequencing and related them to cytomegalovirus serostatus. Along with the approximately 650-subject first cohort, a separate validation cohort of around 120 different subjects was used. To predict cytomegalovirus infection status, the study brought together high-throughput TCR immunosequencing, statistical association of individual TCRs with disease status, and machine learning. In a later analysis, previously published TCR beta repertoires from 666 donors were re-analyzed and high-resolution HLA genotyping was added so that TCR occurrence patterns could be studied. Rather than drawing on any new phenotypic data, the later analysis identified candidate immune exposures from TCR beta sequences and the way those sequences occurred across donors. In an earlier analysis of 500 to 650 of the donors, high-throughput TCR beta sequencing was used to judge whether each TCR beta V gene segment behaved as functional or pseudogenic. Donor age, sex, ethnicity and CMV serostatus were collected together with the repertoire data. A later genetic analysis took genome-wide SNP genotypes for about 55% of the 666 donors and used that subset as a discovery cohort. Every repertoire in the discovery cohort had been generated on one and the same sequencing platform. Both class I and class II loci were covered by HLA typing, at four-digit resolution. The number of typed donors differed by locus: roughly 629-640 for A, B, C, DRB1 and DQB1; roughly 510 for DQA1; 606 for DPA1; and 400 to 480 for DPB1. Because of strong linkage in the cohort, four or five DR-DQ haplotypes were treated as single units for association and clustering. Among around 400 genotyped donors of the cohort, an average of approximately 240,000 unique TCR beta nucleotide sequences was sequenced per donor, of which about 19% were non-productive. What the work shows at the level of the full study, not this receptor alone: In this cohort, only TCR beta chains were sequenced, and detectable features were limited by the absence of alpha or paired-chain data. In a later analysis, HLA-associated TCR beta chains showed more clonal expansion and lower generation probabilities than non-associated chains that were equally common. The presence/absence analyses assumed that sequencing depth was roughly uniform across donors, and that assumption may not be true. In a later analysis, the rate of TCR association differed among HLA loci, with DRB1 alleles having the most associated TCRs and HLA-C alleles having the fewest. A later analysis reported that several top co-occurrence clusters appeared linked to parvovirus B19, influenza, CMV and Epstein-Barr virus. In vitro tests confirmed that a few of the cytomegalovirus-associated TCR beta chains recognize cytomegalovirus antigens. When HLA alleles, especially DR and DQ, strongly co-occurred, attributing TCR associations to individual alleles was difficult. A later genetic analysis associated a missense DCLRE1C variant with V-gene and J-gene trimming of TCR beta chains, and an independent cohort replicated the association. Broadly in line with IMGT annotations, most TCR beta V segments showed up in productive rearrangements about 90% or about 30% of the time in an earlier analysis of 587 of the donors. A later analysis found that most CMV-associated TCR beta chains appeared HLA-restricted, with HLA associations seemingly driven largely by CMV exposure. In a later analysis, about 17,000 TCR beta sequences were associated with specific HLA alleles at a false discovery rate of 0.05. In the study, around 160 TCR beta chains were listed as associated with cytomegalovirus. According to a later genetic analysis, donors in an Asian-associated ancestry cluster had fewer N-insertions in productive TCRs than the approximately 700-donor mean. A further reported finding was that TCR beta sequences accurately predicted the HLA-A and HLA-B alleles for most subjects in the first cohort. Cytomegalovirus status was reported to be diagnosed by the classifier with high specificity and sensitivity in both the original and validation cohorts. Linkage disequilibrium might explain the correlated functional status among segregating V segments, but an unknown experimental factor could not be excluded. HLA typing was unavailable for some donors at each locus, so association tests used only the typed subset. Immune exposure information for the cohort was limited to CMV serostatus. A group of highly shared sequence variants was considered likely to be a technical artifact of the sequencing pipeline. The authors suggested that the approach could potentially be generalized to other disease states and immunological phenotypes. Because counts were too low, seventeen rarely observed V segments, including chromosome 9 orphons, were excluded from the earlier analysis of under 650 of the donors. Across donors, most TCR sequences were observed very rarely, whereas some public TCRs were present in many individuals.

The cohort comprised hundreds of healthy bone marrow donors. At the time of sampling, all cohort members were nominally healthy, though unrecorded immune exposures were likely present. The donor tested CMV seropositive, placing the donor among the approximately 310 seropositive members of the cohort. Each donor provided a peripheral blood sample, and peripheral blood mononuclear cells were used for TCR beta sequencing. The Qiagen DNeasy Blood Extraction Kit was used to extract genomic DNA from the blood cell samples. The library relied on the immunoSEQ multiplex PCR assay. For the multiplex PCR, a mixture combining 60 forward primers for TCR Vbeta segments and 13 reverse primers for TCR Jbeta segments was used. Amplification of the CDR3 region of rearranged TCR beta genes was performed with a multiplex PCR assay on genomic DNA. On the Illumina HiSeq System, the amplified TCR beta libraries were sequenced as 87-base-pair reads. The authors processed their data as follows. A later analysis tallied about 77 million unique TCR beta chains across the 666 repertoires, and approximately 9.9 million of those chains were shared by two or more donors. To remove PCR and sequencing errors, raw reads were error-corrected and collapsed into unique sequences using a nearest-neighbor algorithm that merged closely related sequences. To assign V, D and J gene segments, CDR3 sequences were aligned to IMGT reference sequences. Each retained sequence needed at least a six-nucleotide match to both a V gene segment and a J gene segment. A rearrangement counted as productive if the CDR3 had no stop codons and remained in frame with V and J, and every other rearrangement counted as non-productive. Following IMGT convention, CDR3 was defined as the stretch from the second conserved V-encoded cysteine up to the conserved J-encoded phenylalanine. The earlier analysis of more than 450 of the donors excluded sequences that lacked an unambiguous match to a single V gene segment. An earlier analysis of a few hundred of the donors classified V segments as functional when productive rearrangements were above 56.7% and as segregating when the standard deviation between donors was above 5%. A statistical classification framework was built for diagnosing cytomegalovirus status from the catalog of TCR beta chain sequences. V and J gene assignment, in a later analysis, came from comparing TCR nucleotide sequences with IMGT/GENE-DB human TR gene sequences. A later analysis assigned CDR3 sequences and most-parsimonious VDJ recombination scenarios with the TCRdist pipeline. In a later analysis, each TCR beta chain was defined by its CDR3 amino acid sequence together with its V-gene family, and reads lacking a unique V-gene family were excluded. To address suspected cross-contamination and a sequencing artifact, a later analysis removed 550 to 750 highly shared, low-generation-probability nucleotide sequences. A later analysis calculated a clonal expansion index for each public chain from normalized within-repertoire ranks of inferred template counts. In a later analysis, generation probabilities were computed using a VDJ recombination model fitted to out-of-frame rearrangements, and the results were checked against IGoR. In a later analysis, TCR-TCR, TCR-HLA and TCR-CMV co-occurrence was scored with hypergeometric tests, and a repertoire-size bias correction was applied to TCR pairs. To estimate false discovery rates, a later analysis permuted the HLA or CMV assignments 20 times. In a later analysis, co-occurring TCRs were grouped with DBSCAN, and TCRdist sequence similarity was added when clustering was performed within HLA-allele-positive subsets. Co-occurrence clustering excluded repertoires with fewer than 30,000 or more than 120,000 public chains, plus five with anomalous nucleotide sharing. Not all clones reach the TCRdb copy of this immuneACCESS table, which keeps in-frame sequences only. Checked studies attribute under half of the gap to unresolved V genes and leave the rest unexplained. V, J and clone size are those of that table, while D and trimming were read from the DNA. Per the sample table, the count is 200,000 to 250,000 clones. 1.1% of the sample lies in the top ten.

Worth noting for this clone: Its antigen is currently not known.

The sequencing input was PBMCs. The origin of this receptor is a girl aged 2 to 10 in good health and CMV-seropositive.

Here the CDR3 is given as CASSLDEGHYYGYTF. DNA sequence: TGTGCCAGCAGCTTAGATGAGGGACATTACTATGGCTACACCTTC. The chain links TRBV5-4 with TRBJ1-2; the D gene is possibly TRBD1, with 6 bases matching. There are 15 amino acids in the CDR3, from cysteine to phenylalanine inclusive. CDR3 DNA is the only sequence kept; it has 45 bases, read in frame from the first base. CDR1 and CDR2, per the germline V gene (reference sequence), are SGHNT and YYREEE. Trimming costs V 2 bases and J 3 bases, and their ends lie 14 bases apart.